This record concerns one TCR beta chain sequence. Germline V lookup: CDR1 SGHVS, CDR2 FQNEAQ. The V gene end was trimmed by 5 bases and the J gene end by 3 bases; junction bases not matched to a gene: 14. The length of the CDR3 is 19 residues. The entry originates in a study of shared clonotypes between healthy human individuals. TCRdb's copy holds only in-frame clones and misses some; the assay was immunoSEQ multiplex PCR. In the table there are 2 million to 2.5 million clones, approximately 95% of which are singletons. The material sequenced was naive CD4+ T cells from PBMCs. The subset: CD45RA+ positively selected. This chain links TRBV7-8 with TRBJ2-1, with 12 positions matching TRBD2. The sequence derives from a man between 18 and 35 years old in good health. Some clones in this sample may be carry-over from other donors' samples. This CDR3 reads CASSPYGASGRALYNEQFF. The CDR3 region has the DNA TGTGCCAGCAGCCCTTATGGGGCTAGCGGGAGGGCCCTCTACAATGAGCAGTTCTTC.